This T cell receptor (beta chain) was sequenced in a study of T cell responses to AZD1222 COVID-19 vaccine. Study-level findings and limits: Reportedly, nearly half of unique spike TCRs recognized epitopes outside B.1.351/B.1.1.7 mutations. Donor demographics were predominantly white British with a female majority; clonal diversity may be underestimated. Only six or seven AZD1222 recipients tested seropositive at baseline.

Germline CDR1 is SGHTA and CDR2 is FQGNSA. CDR3 length: 14 amino acids. J lost 2 bases, V lost 5 bases, and 2 bases had no gene match. Produced via immunoSEQ multiplex PCR; TCRdb's table is partial and in-frame only. The sample lists some 120,000 clones; approximately 86% were seen once. This clone was found once. Its antigen remains unidentified. The sequence derives from an adult in good health. Sequencing used peripheral blood, obtained on day 0 of AZD1222 vaccination. The chain joins TRBV7-2 to TRBJ2-7, with 11 nucleotides matching TRBD1. CDR3 in amino acids: CASSPGQGAYEQYF. CDR3 nucleotides: TGTGCCAGCAGCCCGGGACAGGGGGCCTACGAGCAGTACTTC.